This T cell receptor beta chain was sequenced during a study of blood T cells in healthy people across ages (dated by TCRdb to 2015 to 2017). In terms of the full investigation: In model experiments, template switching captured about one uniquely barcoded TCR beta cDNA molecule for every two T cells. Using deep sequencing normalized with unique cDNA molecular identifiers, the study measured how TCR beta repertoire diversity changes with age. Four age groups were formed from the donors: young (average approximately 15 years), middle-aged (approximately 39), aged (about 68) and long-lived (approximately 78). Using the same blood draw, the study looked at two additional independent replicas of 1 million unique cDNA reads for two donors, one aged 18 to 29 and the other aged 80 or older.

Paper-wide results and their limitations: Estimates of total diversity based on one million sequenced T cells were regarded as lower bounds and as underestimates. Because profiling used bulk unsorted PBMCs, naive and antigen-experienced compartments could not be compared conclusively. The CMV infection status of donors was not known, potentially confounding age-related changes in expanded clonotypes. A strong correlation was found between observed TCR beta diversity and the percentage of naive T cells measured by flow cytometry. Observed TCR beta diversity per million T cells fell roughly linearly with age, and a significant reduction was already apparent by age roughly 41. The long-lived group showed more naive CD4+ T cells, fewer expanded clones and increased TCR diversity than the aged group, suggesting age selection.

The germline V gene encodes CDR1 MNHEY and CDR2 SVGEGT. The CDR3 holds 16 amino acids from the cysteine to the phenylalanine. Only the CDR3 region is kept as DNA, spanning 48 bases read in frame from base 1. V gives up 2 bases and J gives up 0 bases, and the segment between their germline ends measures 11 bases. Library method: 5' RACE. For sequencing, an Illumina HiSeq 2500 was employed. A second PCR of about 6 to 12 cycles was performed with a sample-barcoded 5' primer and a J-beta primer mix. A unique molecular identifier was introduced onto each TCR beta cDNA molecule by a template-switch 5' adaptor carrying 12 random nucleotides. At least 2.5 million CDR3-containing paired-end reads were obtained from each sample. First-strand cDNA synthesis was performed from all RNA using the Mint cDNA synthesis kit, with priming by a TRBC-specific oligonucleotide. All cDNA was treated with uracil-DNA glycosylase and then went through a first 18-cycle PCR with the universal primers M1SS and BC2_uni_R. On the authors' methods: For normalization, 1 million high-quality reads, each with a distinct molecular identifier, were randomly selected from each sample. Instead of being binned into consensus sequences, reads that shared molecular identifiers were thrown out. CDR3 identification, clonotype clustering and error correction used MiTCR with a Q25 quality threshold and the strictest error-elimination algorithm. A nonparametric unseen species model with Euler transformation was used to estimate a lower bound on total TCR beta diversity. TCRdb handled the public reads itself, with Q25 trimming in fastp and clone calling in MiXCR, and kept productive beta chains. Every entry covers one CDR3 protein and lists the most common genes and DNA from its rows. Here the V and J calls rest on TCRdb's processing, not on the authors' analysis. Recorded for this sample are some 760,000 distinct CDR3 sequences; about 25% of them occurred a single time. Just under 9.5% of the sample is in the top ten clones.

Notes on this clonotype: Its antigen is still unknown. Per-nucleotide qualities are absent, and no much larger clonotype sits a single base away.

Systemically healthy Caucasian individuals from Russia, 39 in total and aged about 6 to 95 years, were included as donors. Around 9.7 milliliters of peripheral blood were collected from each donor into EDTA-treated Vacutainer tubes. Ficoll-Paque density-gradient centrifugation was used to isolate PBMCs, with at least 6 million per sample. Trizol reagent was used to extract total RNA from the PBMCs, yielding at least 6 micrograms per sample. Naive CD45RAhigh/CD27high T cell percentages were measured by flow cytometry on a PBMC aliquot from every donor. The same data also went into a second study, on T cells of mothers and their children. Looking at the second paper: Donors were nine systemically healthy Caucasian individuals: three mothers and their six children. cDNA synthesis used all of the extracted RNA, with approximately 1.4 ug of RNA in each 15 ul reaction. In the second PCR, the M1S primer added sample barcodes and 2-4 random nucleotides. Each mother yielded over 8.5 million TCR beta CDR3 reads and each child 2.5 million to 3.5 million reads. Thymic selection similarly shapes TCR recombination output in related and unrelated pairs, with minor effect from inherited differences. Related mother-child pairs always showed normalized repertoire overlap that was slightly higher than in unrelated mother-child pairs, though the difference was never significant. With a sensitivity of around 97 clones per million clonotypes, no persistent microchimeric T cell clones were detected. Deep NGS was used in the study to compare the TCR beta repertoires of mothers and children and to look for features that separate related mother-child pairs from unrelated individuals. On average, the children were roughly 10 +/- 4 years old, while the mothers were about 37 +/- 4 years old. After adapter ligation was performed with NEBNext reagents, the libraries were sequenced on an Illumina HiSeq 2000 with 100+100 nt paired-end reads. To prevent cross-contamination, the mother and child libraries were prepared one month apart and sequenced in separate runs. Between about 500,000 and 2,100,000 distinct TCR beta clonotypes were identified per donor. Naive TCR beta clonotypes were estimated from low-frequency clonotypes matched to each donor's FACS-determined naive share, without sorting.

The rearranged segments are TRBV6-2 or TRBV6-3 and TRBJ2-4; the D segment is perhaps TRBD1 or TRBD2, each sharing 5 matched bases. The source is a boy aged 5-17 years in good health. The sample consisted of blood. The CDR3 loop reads CASSYGGTIAKNIQYF. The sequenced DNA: TGTGCCAGCAGTTACGGGGGTACCATAGCCAAAAACATTCAGTACTTC.